This is a list of T cell receptor beta chains from one sample in a study of blood T cells in healthy people across ages. From the 5' RACE reads, TCRdb called clonotypes with MiXCR, one entry per CDR3 protein. The repertoire holds about 760,000 distinct CDR3 sequences, with 56% as singletons. Material: blood. All receptors derive from a man aged 35 to 55 in good health. Both conserved end residues are part of each CDR3. Each record gives: V gene, J gene, D gene, clone size, CDR3 protein, CDR3 DNA. The D gene is left open where the match is weak. Clone size is stated in some rows and not others, as once, few, many or a class when expanded.

v_call: TRBV27
j_call: TRBJ2-5
d_call: -
clone_size: -
cdr3_aa: CASSPLGQGSETQYF
cdr3_nt: TGTGCCAGCAGTCCCCTGGGGCAGGGATCGGAGACCCAGTACTTC

v_call: TRBV28
j_call: TRBJ1-1
d_call: TRBD1
clone_size: -
cdr3_aa: CASSNRGITEAFF
cdr3_nt: TGTGCCAGCAGCAACAGGGGCATAACTGAAGCTTTCTTT

v_call: TRBV6-4
j_call: TRBJ1-2
d_call: -
clone_size: few
cdr3_aa: CASSDRDGYTF
cdr3_nt: TGTGCCAGCAGTGACAGGGATGGCTACACCTTC

v_call: TRBV2
j_call: TRBJ2-7
d_call: -
clone_size: -
cdr3_aa: CASTFYRNEQYF
cdr3_nt: TGTGCCAGCACCTTTTACCGTAACGAGCAGTACTTC

v_call: TRBV12-3/TRBV12-4
j_call: TRBJ1-1
d_call: TRBD1
clone_size: -
cdr3_aa: CASTGTATNTEAFF
cdr3_nt: TGTGCCAGCACCGGGACAGCCACGAACACTGAAGCTTTCTTT

v_call: TRBV20-1
j_call: TRBJ2-1
d_call: TRBD2
clone_size: -
cdr3_aa: CSANPLSSGRGVNEQFF
cdr3_nt: TGCAGTGCTAATCCCCTTAGTAGCGGGAGGGGAGTCAATGAGCAGTTCTTC

v_call: TRBV9
j_call: TRBJ1-1
d_call: -
clone_size: -
cdr3_aa: CASSVVTSGGEAFF
cdr3_nt: TGTGCCAGCAGCGTAGTGACCTCGGGCGGTGAAGCTTTCTTT

v_call: TRBV12-3/TRBV12-4
j_call: TRBJ1-2
d_call: TRBD1
clone_size: -
cdr3_aa: CASSPTGDTYGYTF
cdr3_nt: TGTGCCAGCAGCCCGACAGGGGACACCTATGGCTACACCTTC

v_call: TRBV29-1
j_call: TRBJ2-5
d_call: -
clone_size: -
cdr3_aa: CSATGTHQETQYF
cdr3_nt: TGCAGCGCCACCGGGACGCACCAAGAGACCCAGTACTTC

v_call: TRBV10-3
j_call: TRBJ1-5
d_call: TRBD1
clone_size: -
cdr3_aa: CAISGGLDRDQPQHF
cdr3_nt: TGTGCCATCAGTGGAGGCCTTGACAGGGATCAGCCCCAGCATTTT

v_call: TRBV7-2
j_call: TRBJ2-5
d_call: -
clone_size: -
cdr3_aa: CASSGPGLQETQYF
cdr3_nt: TGTGCCAGCAGCGGCCCGGGACTTCAAGAGACCCAGTACTTC

v_call: TRBV29-1
j_call: TRBJ1-1
d_call: -
clone_size: -
cdr3_aa: CSVNVQPNTEAFF
cdr3_nt: TGCAGCGTCAACGTACAGCCGAACACTGAAGCTTTCTTT

v_call: TRBV6-4
j_call: TRBJ2-3
d_call: TRBD2
clone_size: -
cdr3_aa: CASSAHRGLAGAGDTQYF
cdr3_nt: TGTGCCAGCAGTGCCCACCGTGGGCTAGCGGGAGCGGGAGATACGCAGTATTTT

v_call: TRBV7-9
j_call: TRBJ2-7
d_call: -
clone_size: -
cdr3_aa: CASSLVLYEQYF
cdr3_nt: TGTGCCAGCAGCTTAGTCCTCTACGAGCAGTACTTC

v_call: TRBV29-1
j_call: TRBJ1-5
d_call: TRBD1
clone_size: -
cdr3_aa: CSALTGNSNQPQHF
cdr3_nt: TGCAGCGCTCTGACAGGGAATAGCAATCAGCCCCAGCATTTT

v_call: TRBV7-2
j_call: TRBJ2-4
d_call: -
clone_size: -
cdr3_aa: CASSSRWSGVKNIQYF
cdr3_nt: TGTGCCAGCAGCTCCCGGTGGTCAGGGGTCAAAAACATTCAGTACTTC

v_call: TRBV12-3/TRBV12-4
j_call: TRBJ2-3
d_call: -
clone_size: few
cdr3_aa: CASRIQGADTQYF
cdr3_nt: TGTGCCAGCAGGATCCAGGGTGCAGATACGCAGTATTTT

v_call: TRBV10-3
j_call: TRBJ1-4
d_call: -
clone_size: few
cdr3_aa: CATLGGSDEKLFF
cdr3_nt: TGTGCCACCCTGGGAGGGTCTGATGAAAAACTGTTTTTT

v_call: TRBV20-1
j_call: TRBJ1-6
d_call: -
clone_size: -
cdr3_aa: CSAVTAEKSSYNSPLHF
cdr3_nt: TGCAGTGCGGTAACGGCAGAAAAAAGCTCCTATAATTCACCCCTCCACTTT

v_call: TRBV4-2
j_call: TRBJ1-4
d_call: -
clone_size: -
cdr3_aa: CASSQDAGDDEKLFF
cdr3_nt: TGTGCCAGCAGTCAAGATGCGGGCGACGATGAAAAACTGTTTTTT

v_call: TRBV29-1
j_call: TRBJ2-5
d_call: -
clone_size: few
cdr3_aa: CSATGGPGFMETQYF
cdr3_nt: TGCAGCGCCACAGGCGGTCCAGGGTTTATGGAGACCCAGTACTTC

v_call: TRBV20-1
j_call: TRBJ1-1
d_call: -
clone_size: -
cdr3_aa: CSASRASNTEAFF
cdr3_nt: TGCAGTGCTAGCAGGGCCTCAAACACTGAAGCTTTCTTT

v_call: TRBV18
j_call: TRBJ2-1
d_call: TRBD2
clone_size: few
cdr3_aa: CASRDQELAGNEQFF
cdr3_nt: TGTGCCAGCCGAGACCAAGAACTAGCGGGGAATGAGCAGTTCTTC

v_call: TRBV7-2
j_call: TRBJ2-7
d_call: -
clone_size: few
cdr3_aa: CASSLVGRTYEQYF
cdr3_nt: TGTGCCAGCAGCTTAGTCGGCCGCACCTACGAGCAGTACTTC